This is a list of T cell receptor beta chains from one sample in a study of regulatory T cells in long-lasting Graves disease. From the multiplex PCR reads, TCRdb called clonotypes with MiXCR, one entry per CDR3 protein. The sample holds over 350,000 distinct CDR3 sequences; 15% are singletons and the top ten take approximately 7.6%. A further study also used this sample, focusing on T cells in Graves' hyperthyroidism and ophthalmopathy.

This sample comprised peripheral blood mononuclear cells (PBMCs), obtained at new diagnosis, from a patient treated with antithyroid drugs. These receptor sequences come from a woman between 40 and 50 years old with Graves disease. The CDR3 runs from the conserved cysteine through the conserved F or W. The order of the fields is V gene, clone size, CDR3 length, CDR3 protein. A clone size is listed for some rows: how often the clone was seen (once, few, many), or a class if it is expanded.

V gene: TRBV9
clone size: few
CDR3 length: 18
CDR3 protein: CASGGPRAPFSSYNEQFF

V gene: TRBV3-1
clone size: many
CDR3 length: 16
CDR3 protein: CASSQDPGLTADTQYF

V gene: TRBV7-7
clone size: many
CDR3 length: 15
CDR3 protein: CASSLAIGAQETQYF

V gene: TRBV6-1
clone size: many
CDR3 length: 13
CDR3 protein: CASSLSLKDKLFF

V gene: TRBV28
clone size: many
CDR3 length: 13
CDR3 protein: CASSPQGNQPQHF

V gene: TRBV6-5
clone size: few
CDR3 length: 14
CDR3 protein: CASSYRGRISEAFF

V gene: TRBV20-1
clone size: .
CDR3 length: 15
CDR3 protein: CSARDRRGSGYGYTF

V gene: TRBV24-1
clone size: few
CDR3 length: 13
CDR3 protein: CATSARHPETQYF

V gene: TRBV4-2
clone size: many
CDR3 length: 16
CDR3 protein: CASSQELQVLTDTQYF

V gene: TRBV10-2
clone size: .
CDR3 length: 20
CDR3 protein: CASSEAGLAAPGGAKNIQYF

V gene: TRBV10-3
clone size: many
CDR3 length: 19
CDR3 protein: CAISESAWAGALADNIQYF

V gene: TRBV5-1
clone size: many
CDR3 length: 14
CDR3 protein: CASHAGQGLNEQFF

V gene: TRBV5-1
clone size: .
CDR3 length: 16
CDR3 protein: CASSLAAATSTDTQYF

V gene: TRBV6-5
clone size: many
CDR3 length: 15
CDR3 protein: CASSYHRDSQETQYF

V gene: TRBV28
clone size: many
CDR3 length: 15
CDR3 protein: CASRNGGVVGYEQYF

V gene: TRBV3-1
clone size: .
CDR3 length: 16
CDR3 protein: CASSQGGASYNSRLHF

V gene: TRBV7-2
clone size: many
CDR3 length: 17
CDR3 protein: CASSLGDSMGYNQPQHF

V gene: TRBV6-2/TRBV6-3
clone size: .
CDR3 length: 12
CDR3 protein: CASSYGPNEQFF

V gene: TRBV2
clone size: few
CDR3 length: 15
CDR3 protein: CASSATPEGQKTQYF

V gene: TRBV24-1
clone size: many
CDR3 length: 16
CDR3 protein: CATSDFKTSWSGEQYF

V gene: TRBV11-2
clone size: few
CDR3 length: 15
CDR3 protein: CASSPDRDRGREAFF

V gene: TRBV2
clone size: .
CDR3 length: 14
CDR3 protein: CASRRTGDQETLYF

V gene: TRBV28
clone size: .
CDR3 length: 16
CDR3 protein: CASSLWTGTGAEKLFF

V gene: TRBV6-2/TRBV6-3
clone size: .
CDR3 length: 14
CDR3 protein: CAGSPSDNYNEQFF

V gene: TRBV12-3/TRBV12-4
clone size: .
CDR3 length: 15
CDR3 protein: CASTRTSGATDTQYF